These T cell receptor beta chains were read from a single sample in a study of shared clonotypes between healthy human individuals. Profiling relied on immunoSEQ multiplex PCR, and the TCRdb table lists in-frame clones only, not all of them. The table lists more than 2 million clones, roughly 95% of them singletons. Sequenced input: naive CD8+ T cells sorted from blood. These receptors originate from a man younger than 35 in good health. CDR3s include the opening cysteine and the closing phenylalanine or tryptophan. Each record gives: J gene, V gene, clone size, D gene, CDR3 length, CDR3 protein, CDR3 DNA. The D gene is left open where the match is weak. Clone size is stated in some rows and not others, as once, few, many or a class when expanded.

j_gene: TRBJ1-2
v_gene: TRBV28
abundance: NA
d_gene: NA
len: 13
CDR3aa: CASSLAGAGGYTF
CDR3nt: TGTGCCAGCAGTTTAGCGGGTGCAGGTGGCTACACCTTC

j_gene: TRBJ1-2
v_gene: TRBV28
abundance: NA
d_gene: TRBD1
len: 16
CDR3aa: CASRRSGTGLGYGYTF
CDR3nt: TGTGCCAGCAGACGCTCCGGGACAGGGTTGGGCTATGGCTACACCTTC

j_gene: TRBJ2-2
v_gene: TRBV4-1
abundance: NA
d_gene: NA
len: 16
CDR3aa: CASSQDLPLYTGELFF
CDR3nt: TGCGCCAGCAGCCAAGATTTACCTCTCTACACCGGGGAGCTGTTTTTT

j_gene: TRBJ2-1
v_gene: TRBV7-2
abundance: once
d_gene: NA
len: 12
CDR3aa: CASSLDYNEQFF
CDR3nt: TGTGCCAGCAGCTTAGATTACAATGAGCAGTTCTTC

j_gene: TRBJ2-7
v_gene: TRBV7-2
abundance: NA
d_gene: NA
len: 14
CDR3aa: CASSASGFSYEQYF
CDR3nt: TGTGCCAGCAGCGCAAGCGGGTTCTCCTACGAGCAGTACTTC

j_gene: TRBJ2-7
v_gene: TRBV27
abundance: NA
d_gene: NA
len: 17
CDR3aa: CASSLLSRAGSIDEQYF
CDR3nt: TGTGCCAGCAGTTTATTGAGTAGGGCAGGGAGTATCGACGAGCAGTACTTC

j_gene: TRBJ1-1
v_gene: TRBV5-6
abundance: NA
d_gene: NA
len: 15
CDR3aa: CASSPIGGFDTEAFF
CDR3nt: TGTGCCAGCAGCCCAATAGGGGGGTTTGACACTGAAGCTTTCTTT

j_gene: TRBJ1-4
v_gene: TRBV27
abundance: NA
d_gene: TRBD1
len: 15
CDR3aa: CASSSRDSINEKLFF
CDR3nt: TGTGCCAGCAGTTCAAGGGACAGCATCAATGAAAAACTGTTTTTT

j_gene: TRBJ1-1
v_gene: TRBV29-1
abundance: NA
d_gene: NA
len: 16
CDR3aa: CSVEPGHSGENTEAFF
CDR3nt: TGCAGCGTTGAACCCGGACACTCTGGCGAGAACACTGAAGCTTTCTTT

j_gene: TRBJ2-2
v_gene: TRBV7-9
abundance: NA
d_gene: NA
len: 13
CDR3aa: CASSQTPWGELFF
CDR3nt: TGTGCCAGCAGCCAAACCCCTTGGGGGGAGCTGTTTTTT

j_gene: TRBJ2-7
v_gene: TRBV6-5
abundance: NA
d_gene: TRBD2
len: 14
CDR3aa: CASSLTGTSDEQYF
CDR3nt: TGTGCCAGCAGTCTGACCGGGACTAGCGACGAGCAGTACTTC